Listed here is a single T cell receptor beta chain. These data originate in a study of blood T cell repertoires in COVID-19. Study at large: Whether acute or convalescent, the COVID-19 samples came from the United States, Italy and Spain. The analysed material was cDNA or gDNA that came from T cells, B-cell-depleted T cells, or PBMCs.

The length of the CDR3 is 14 residues. V was cut by 4 bases and J by 5 bases, with 12 bases left in between. The germline CDR1 and CDR2 sequences are MNHEY and SMNVEV (reference sequence). Assay: immunoSEQ multiplex PCR; the TCRdb copy retains only in-frame clones and omits some. The sample carries some 260,000 clones, over 80% recorded once. The Seattle patients, enrolled during active infection, were followed longitudinally. The TCR sequence derives from a woman between 70 and 85 years old with COVID-19, enrolled during active disease. Input material: peripheral blood. The J gene is TRBJ2-1, the V gene TRBV27, with D perhaps TRBD1 (6 bases). DNA of the CDR3: TGTGCCAGCAGTTCCCGGCAGGGGAACAATGAGCAGTTCTTC. It is translated as CASSSRQGNNEQFF.